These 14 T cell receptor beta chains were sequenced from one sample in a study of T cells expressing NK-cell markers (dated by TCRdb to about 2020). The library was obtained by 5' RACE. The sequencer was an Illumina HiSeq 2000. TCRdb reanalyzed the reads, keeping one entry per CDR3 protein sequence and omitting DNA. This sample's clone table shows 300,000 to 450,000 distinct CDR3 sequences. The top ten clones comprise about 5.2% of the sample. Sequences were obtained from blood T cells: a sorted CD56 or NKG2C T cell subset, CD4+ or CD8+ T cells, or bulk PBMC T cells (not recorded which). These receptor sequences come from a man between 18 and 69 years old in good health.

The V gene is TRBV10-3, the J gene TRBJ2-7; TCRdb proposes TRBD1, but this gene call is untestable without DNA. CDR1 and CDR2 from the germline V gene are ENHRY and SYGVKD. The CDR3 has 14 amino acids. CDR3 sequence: CAICFGTGPYEQYF.

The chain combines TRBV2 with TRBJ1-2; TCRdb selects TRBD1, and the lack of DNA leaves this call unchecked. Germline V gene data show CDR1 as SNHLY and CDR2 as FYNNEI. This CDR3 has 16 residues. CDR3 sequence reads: CASSRGDRGPLYGYTF.

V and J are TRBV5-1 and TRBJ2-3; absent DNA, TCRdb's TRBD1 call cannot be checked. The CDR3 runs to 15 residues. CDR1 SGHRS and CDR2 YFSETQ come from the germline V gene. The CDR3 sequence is CATRRGGLSTDTQYF. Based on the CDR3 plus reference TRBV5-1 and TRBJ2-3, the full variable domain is KAGVTQTPRYLIKTRGQQVTLSCSPISGHRSVSWYQQTPGQGLQFLFEYFSETQRNKGNFPGRFSGRQFSNSRSEMNVSTLELGDSALYLCATRRGGLSTDTQYFGPGTRLTVL.

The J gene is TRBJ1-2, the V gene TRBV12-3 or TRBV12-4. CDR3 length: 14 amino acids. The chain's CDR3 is CASSLWPVSGGYTF.

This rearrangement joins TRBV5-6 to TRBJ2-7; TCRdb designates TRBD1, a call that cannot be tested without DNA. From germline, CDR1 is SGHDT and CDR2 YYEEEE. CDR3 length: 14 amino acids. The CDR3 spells CASRRQGTNYEQYF.

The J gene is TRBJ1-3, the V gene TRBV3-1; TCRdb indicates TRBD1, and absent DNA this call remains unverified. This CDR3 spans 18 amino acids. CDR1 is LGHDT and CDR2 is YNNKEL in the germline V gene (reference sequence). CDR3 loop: CASSQGSFGTRSGNTIYF.

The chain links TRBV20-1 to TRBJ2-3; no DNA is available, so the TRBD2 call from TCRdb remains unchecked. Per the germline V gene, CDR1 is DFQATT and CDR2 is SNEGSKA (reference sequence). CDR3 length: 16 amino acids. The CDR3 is CSADIAGKTSTDTQYF.

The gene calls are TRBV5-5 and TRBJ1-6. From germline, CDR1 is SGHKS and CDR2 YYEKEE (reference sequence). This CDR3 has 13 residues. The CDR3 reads CASSLSGDSPLHF.

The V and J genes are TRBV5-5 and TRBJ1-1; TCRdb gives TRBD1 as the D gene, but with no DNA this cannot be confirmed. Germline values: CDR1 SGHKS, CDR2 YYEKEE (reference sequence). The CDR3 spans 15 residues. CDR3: CASSFKGAGETEAFF.

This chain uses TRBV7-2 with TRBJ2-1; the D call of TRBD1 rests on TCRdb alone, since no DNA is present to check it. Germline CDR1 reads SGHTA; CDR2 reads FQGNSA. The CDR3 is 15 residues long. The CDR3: CASSPRVTSYNEQFF.

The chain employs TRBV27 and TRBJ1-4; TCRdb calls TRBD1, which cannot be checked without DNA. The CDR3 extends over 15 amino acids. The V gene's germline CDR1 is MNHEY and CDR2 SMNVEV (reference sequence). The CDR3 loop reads CASSSTPGTYGKLFF.

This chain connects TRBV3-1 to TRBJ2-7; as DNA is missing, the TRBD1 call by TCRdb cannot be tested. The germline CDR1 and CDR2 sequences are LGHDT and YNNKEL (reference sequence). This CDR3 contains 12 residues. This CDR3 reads CASSLLPGEQYF.

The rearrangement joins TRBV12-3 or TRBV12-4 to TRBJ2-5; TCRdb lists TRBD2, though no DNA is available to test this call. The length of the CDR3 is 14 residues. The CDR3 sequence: CASSPTGRRETQYF.

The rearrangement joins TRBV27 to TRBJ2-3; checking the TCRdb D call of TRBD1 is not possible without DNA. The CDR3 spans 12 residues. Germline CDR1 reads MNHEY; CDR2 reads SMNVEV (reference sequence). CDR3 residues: CASTTRDSHQYF.